A single sample gave rise to the 28 T cell receptor beta chains below, sequenced in a study of blood T cell repertoires in COVID-19. TCRdb's copy holds only in-frame clones and misses some; the assay was immunoSEQ multiplex PCR. The data contain some 120,000 clones, roughly 82% of them singletons. Sequencing was performed on peripheral blood. The source is a human donor in a cohort sampled during active COVID-19.

V usage is TRBV6-5 and J usage is TRBJ2-5, with 7 positions matching TRBD1. The CDR3 covers 14 residues. The V gene's germline CDR1 is MNHEY and CDR2 SVGAGI. J lost 5 bases, V lost 2 bases, and 5 bases had no gene match. Written as DNA, the CDR3 is TGTGCCAGCAGTTACCCGGGACAGAGGGAGACCCAGTACTTC. Encoded protein: CASSYPGQRETQYF.

The chain uses TRBV5-8 and TRBJ1-2; D is possibly TRBD1 (6 bases). The CDR3 is made up of 14 amino acids. Trimming stripped 2 bases from V and 2 bases from J, with 10 bases between. CDR1 SGHTS and CDR2 YDEGEE come from the germline V gene. The DNA of the CDR3 is TGTGCCAGCAGCTTAAGGGGGAAAAACTATGGCTACACCTTC. Its translation: CASSLRGKNYGYTF.

The J gene is TRBJ2-5, the V gene TRBV4-1; 9 bases are a match to TRBD2. The germline V gene encodes CDR1 MGHRA and CDR2 YSYEKL. The CDR3 runs 15 residues. With 5 bases clipped from V and 2 bases from J, the junction kept 6 bases outside the gene matches. Here the CDR3 reads CASSTGLAEQETQYF. The DNA for the CDR3 is TGCGCCAGCAGCACGGGACTAGCAGAACAAGAGACCCAGTACTTC.

By its share, this clone is medium-sized. The chain has TRBV5-4 and TRBJ1-5, with TRBD1 matching over 7 bases. CDR1 SGHNT and CDR2 YYREEE come from the germline V gene (reference sequence). V gave up 4 bases and J gave up 0 bases; unmatched junction bases: 10. This CDR3 is built from 17 residues. CDR3 bases: TGTGCCAGCAGCATCCCCAGGGGGGAGAATAGCAATCAGCCCCAGCATTTT. Residues: CASSIPRGENSNQPQHF.

This CDR3 is CASNLSGRKETQYF. For the CDR3, the DNA is TGTGCCAGCAACCTATCAGGGCGAAAAGAGACCCAGTACTTC. J is TRBJ2-5 and V is TRBV7-9; TRBD1 is a possible D gene (5 bases). The CDR3 contains 14 residues. CDR1 SEHNR and CDR2 FQNEAQ come from the germline V gene (reference sequence). Between the trimmed V and J ends, which lost 7 bases and 3 bases, there was a span of 15 bases.

The rearrangement uses TRBV9 and TRBJ2-7; TRBD1 matches at 7 bases. With 0 bases clipped from V and 4 bases from J, the junction kept 4 bases outside the gene matches. Germline V lookup: CDR1 SGDLS, CDR2 YYNGEE. This CDR3 spans 14 amino acids. CDR3 nucleotide sequence: TGTGCCAGCAGCGTAGGGCAGGGGGTATACGAGCAGTACTTC. Amino acid sequence: CASSVGQGVYEQYF.

The J gene is TRBJ1-2, the V gene TRBV28; 9 positions match TRBD1. The CDR3 is 16 residues long. The V gene's germline CDR1 is MDHEN and CDR2 SYDVKM. V gave up 2 bases and J gave up 2 bases; unmatched junction bases: 6. CDR3 coding DNA: TGTGCCAGCAGTTTAGGGGGACAGGGATCAAACTATGGCTACACCTTC. This sequence encodes CASSLGGQGSNYGYTF.

This clone was seen a handful of times. The chain couples TRBV15 to TRBJ1-5, with D uncertain. The germline V and J ends were trimmed by 4 bases and 0 bases, with 7 bases remaining between them. CDR1 LNHNV and CDR2 YYDKDF come from the germline V gene (reference sequence). The length of the CDR3 is 14 residues. CDR3 DNA sequence: TGTGCCACCAGCAAAAGAGATAGCAATCAGCCCCAGCATTTT. It is translated as CATSKRDSNQPQHF.

V usage is TRBV19 and J usage is TRBJ1-2; D remains ambiguous. Germline lookup yields CDR1 LNHDA and CDR2 SQIVND (reference sequence). Between the trimmed V and J ends, which lost 3 bases and 2 bases, there was a span of 13 bases. CDR3 length: 15 amino acids. The CDR3 is CASSIGRVTNYGYTF. The CDR3 DNA sequence: TGTGCCAGTAGTATTGGGCGGGTGACCAACTATGGCTACACCTTC.

The V call is TRBV5-4, the J call TRBJ2-5; D is possibly TRBD2 (7 bases). The V and J ends lost 0 bases and 5 bases respectively, with 14 bases between them. The germline V gene encodes CDR1 SGHNT and CDR2 YYREEE (reference sequence). There are 15 residues in the CDR3. The CDR3 DNA reads as TGTGCCAGCAGCTTGGCGCCGGGGGGCCGGGAGACCCAGTACTTC. Amino acids: CASSLAPGGRETQYF.

This clone was observed a handful of times. The CDR3 spells CASRAHFAGGHGANVLTF. DNA of the CDR3: TGTGCCAGCAGAGCCCATTTTGCGGGGGGGCATGGGGCCAACGTCCTGACTTTC. V usage is TRBV27 and J usage is TRBJ2-6, with TRBD2 matching over 9 bases. V shed 6 bases and J 3 bases; nucleotides not matched to a gene: 12. The germline V gene has CDR1 MNHEY and CDR2 SMNVEV (reference sequence). The CDR3 totals 18 residues.

This chain uses TRBV5-8 with TRBJ2-2, with 8 bases that match TRBD2. This CDR3 spans 16 amino acids. Trimming took 4 bases from V and 4 from J; bases not matched to a gene: 9. Germline lookup yields CDR1 SGHTS and CDR2 YDEGEE. CDR3 protein: CASSQPQRGPTGELFF. Here the CDR3 DNA reads TGTGCCAGCAGCCAACCCCAGCGGGGGCCCACCGGGGAGCTGTTTTTT.

The V call is TRBV3-1 (or the pseudogene TRBV3-2), the J call TRBJ1-4; D gene ambiguous. The germline V and J ends were trimmed by 1 base and 5 bases, with 14 bases remaining between them. This CDR3 has 16 amino acids. Per the germline V gene, CDR1 is LGHDT and CDR2 is YNNKEL (reference sequence). The CDR3: CASSQGLHLGNEKLFF. CDR3 in DNA: TGTGCCAGCAGCCAAGGTTTACACTTGGGCAATGAAAAACTGTTTTTT.

V usage is TRBV4-1 and J usage is TRBJ1-4, with D perhaps matching TRBD1 (6 bases). Deletions cut 1 base from V and 5 bases from J, with 14 bases between. The length of the CDR3 is 16 residues. Germline CDR1 and CDR2: MGHRA and YSYEKL. The CDR3 loop reads CASSQAYRTVNEKLFF. The CDR3, as DNA: TGCGCCAGCAGCCAAGCTTACCGGACAGTAAATGAAAAACTGTTTTTT.

V and J are TRBV10-3 and TRBJ1-1; weak D call: TRBD1 (5 bases). The CDR3 is 19 amino acids. Trimming left V 3 bases short and J 3 bases short, with 26 bases between. Germline V gives CDR1 ENHRY, CDR2 SYGVKD. The chain's CDR3 is CAISEPGGVPRGKHTEAFF. CDR3 nucleotides: TGTGCCATCAGTGAACCTGGAGGGGTTCCAAGAGGGAAACACACTGAAGCTTTCTTT.

The J gene is TRBJ2-2, the V gene TRBV4-3, with D possibly TRBD1 on 5 matching bases. Trimming removed 4 bases at V and 4 bases at J, with 7 bases between. The germline V gene encodes CDR1 LGHNA and CDR2 YSLEER. The CDR3 loop spans 13 amino acids. CDR3 DNA sequence: TGCGCCAGCAGCCCAGACAGCACCGGGGAGCTGTTTTTT. It translates to CASSPDSTGELFF.

The CDR3 spells CAISEPRDTEAFF. CDR3 coding DNA: TGTGCCATCAGTGAACCCAGGGACACTGAAGCTTTCTTT. The chain links TRBV10-3 to TRBJ1-1; perhaps TRBD1 as D (5 bases). There are 13 residues in the CDR3. Trimming cost V 3 bases and J 3 bases, with 8 bases left between them. Germline V CDR1 and CDR2: ENHRY, SYGVKD.

This chain links TRBV4-1 with TRBJ2-3; D unresolved. The CDR3 runs to 13 residues. In germline, CDR1 is MGHRA, CDR2 YSYEKL. V was clipped by 2 bases and J by 2 bases, with 5 bases between them. CDR3 nucleotide sequence: TGCGCCAGCAGCCAAACTATCACAGATACGCAGTATTTT. Encoded protein: CASSQTITDTQYF.

The J gene is TRBJ2-7, the V gene TRBV14, with TRBD2 identical over 11 bases. From germline, CDR1 is SGHDN and CDR2 FVKESK. The CDR3 contains 18 residues. V lost 3 bases, J lost 2 bases, and 12 bases stayed unmatched. The CDR3 sequence is CASSQVLAGGSRAYEQYF. In DNA, the CDR3 is TGTGCCAGCAGCCAGGTTCTAGCGGGGGGTTCTCGGGCCTACGAGCAGTACTTC.

The genes are TRBV5-1 and TRBJ2-5; tentatively, D is TRBD2 (7 bases). Germline V gives CDR1 SGHRS, CDR2 YFSETQ. V lost 4 bases and J lost 4, with 17 bases in between. CDR3 length equals 15 residues. The CDR3, as DNA: TGCGCCAGCAGCCCTGGGATGGGAGGGGGAGAGACCCAGTACTTC. This codes for CASSPGMGGGETQYF.

The chain carries TRBV7-9 and TRBJ2-1, with 10 bases fitting TRBD1. Losses at the gene ends were 1 base for V and 4 bases for J; bases not matched to a gene: 4. CDR1 is SEHNR, CDR2 FQNEAQ, per germline (reference sequence). CDR3 size: 16 residues. CDR3 sequence reads: CASSLGQGAFYNEQFF. DNA for the CDR3: TGTGCCAGCAGCTTAGGACAGGGGGCGTTTTACAATGAGCAGTTCTTC.

This chain links TRBV5-5 with TRBJ1-6; TRBD1 might be the D (5 bases). This CDR3 is 15 amino acids long. V lost 6 bases, J lost 5 bases, and 15 bases lay in between. Germline CDR1 is SGHKS and CDR2 is YYEKEE (reference sequence). CDR3 sequence (DNA): TGTGCCAGCACCCGGGCCGGGGGGGATAATTCACCCCTCCACTTT. Translated: CASTRAGGDNSPLHF.

V usage is TRBV6-1 and J usage is TRBJ1-5, with TRBD1 matching over 9 bases. Trimming removed 1 base from V and 9 bases from J; junction bases left unmatched: 7. This CDR3 has 15 residues. Germline V gene lookup returns CDR1 MNHNS and CDR2 SASEGT. As DNA, the CDR3 is TGTGCCAGCAGTGAAGGACAGGGGGTGGGGGGGCCCCAGCATTTT. As protein: CASSEGQGVGGPQHF.

The chain links TRBV14 to TRBJ1-6; maybe TRBD1 (6 bases). Deletions cut 0 bases from V and 9 bases from J, with 12 bases between. CDR1 SGHDN and CDR2 FVKESK come from the germline V gene. The CDR3 runs to 15 residues. CDR3 sequence reads: CASSQDAGDLSPLHF. The CDR3 nucleotides are TGTGCCAGCAGCCAAGATGCAGGGGACCTTTCACCCCTCCACTTT.

This clone has just one count. The J gene is TRBJ2-1, the V gene TRBV5-1, with TRBD2 matching over 8 bases. The CDR3 sequence is 16 residues long. Germline CDR1 and CDR2: SGHRS and YFSETQ. With V trimmed by 0 bases and J by 2 bases, 4 bases remained unmatched. The CDR3, as DNA: TGCGCCAGCAGCTTGGTGGGGCGGGGGGCCTACAATGAGCAGTTCTTC. This encodes CASSLVGRGAYNEQFF. The variable domain in full, completed from reference TRBV5-1 and TRBJ2-1, reads KAGVTQTPRYLIKTRGQQVTLSCSPISGHRSVSWYQQTPGQGLQFLFEYFSETQRNKGNFPGRFSGRQFSNSRSEMNVSTLELGDSALYLCASSLVGRGAYNEQFFGPGTRLTVL.

The rearrangement links TRBV19 to TRBJ2-7; 7 bases are shared with TRBD1. Germline CDR1 is LNHDA and CDR2 is SQIVND (reference sequence). This CDR3 has 13 residues. Unmatched junction bases numbered 1, after V lost 2 bases and J lost 3 bases. The CDR3 region is CASSIRDSYEQYF. CDR3 in DNA: TGTGCCAGTAGTATAAGGGACAGCTACGAGCAGTACTTC.

The table lists this clone with a few counts. This chain joins TRBV7-2 and TRBJ1-2; D unresolved. CDR1 is SGHTA, CDR2 FQGNSA, per germline. The V gene lost 5 bases and the J gene lost 1 base, with 5 bases spanning the gap. CDR3 size: 12 residues. The DNA for the CDR3 is TGTGCCAGCAGCGCCTATAACTATGGCTACACCTTC. This gives the protein CASSAYNYGYTF.

The chain uses TRBV4-1 and TRBJ2-2, with D possibly matching TRBD2 (5 bases). Germline loops: CDR1 MGHRA, CDR2 YSYEKL. The CDR3 extends over 17 amino acids. Between the trimmed V and J ends, which lost 3 bases and 3 bases, there was a span of 17 bases. CDR3 amino acids: CASSQVSPGRDTGELFF. CDR3 nucleotides: TGCGCCAGCAGCCAGGTTTCTCCGGGGAGAGACACCGGGGAGCTGTTTTTT.